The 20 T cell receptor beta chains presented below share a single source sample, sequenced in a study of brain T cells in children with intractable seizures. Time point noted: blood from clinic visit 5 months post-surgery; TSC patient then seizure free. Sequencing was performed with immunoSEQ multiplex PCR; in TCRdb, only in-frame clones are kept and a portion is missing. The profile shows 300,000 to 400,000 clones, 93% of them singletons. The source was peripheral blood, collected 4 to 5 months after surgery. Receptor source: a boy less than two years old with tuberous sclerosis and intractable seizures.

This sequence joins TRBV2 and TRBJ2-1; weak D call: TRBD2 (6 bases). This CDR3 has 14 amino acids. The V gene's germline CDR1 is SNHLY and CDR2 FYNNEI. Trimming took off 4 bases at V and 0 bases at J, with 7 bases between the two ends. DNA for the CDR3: TGTGCCAGCAGTGCGGAGGGCTCCTACAATGAGCAGTTCTTC. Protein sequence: CASSAEGSYNEQFF.

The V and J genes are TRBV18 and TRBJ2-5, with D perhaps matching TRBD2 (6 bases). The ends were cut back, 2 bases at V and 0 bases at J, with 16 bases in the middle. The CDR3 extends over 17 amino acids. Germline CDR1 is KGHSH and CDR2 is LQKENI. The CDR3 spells CASSPTRTGVYQETQYF. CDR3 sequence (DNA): TGTGCCAGCTCACCAACCCGGACGGGAGTGTACCAAGAGACCCAGTACTTC.

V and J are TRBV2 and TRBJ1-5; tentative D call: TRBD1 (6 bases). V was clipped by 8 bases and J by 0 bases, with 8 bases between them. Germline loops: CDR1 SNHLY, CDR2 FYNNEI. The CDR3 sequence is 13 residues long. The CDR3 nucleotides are TGTGCCAGCGCAGGGGATAGCAATCAGCCCCAGCATTTT. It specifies CASAGDSNQPQHF.

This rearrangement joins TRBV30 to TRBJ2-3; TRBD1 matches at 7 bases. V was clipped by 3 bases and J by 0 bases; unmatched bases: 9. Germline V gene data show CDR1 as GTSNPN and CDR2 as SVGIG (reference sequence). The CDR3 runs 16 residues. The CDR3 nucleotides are TGTGCCTGGAGGCGAGGGACAGTTTATAGCACAGATACGCAGTATTTT. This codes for CAWRRGTVYSTDTQYF.

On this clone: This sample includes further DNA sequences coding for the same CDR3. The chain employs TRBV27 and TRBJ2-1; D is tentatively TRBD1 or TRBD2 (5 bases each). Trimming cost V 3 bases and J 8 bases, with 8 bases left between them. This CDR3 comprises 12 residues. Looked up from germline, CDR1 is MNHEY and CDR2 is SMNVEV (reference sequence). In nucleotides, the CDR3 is TGTGCCAGCAGTTTTTTGGGGGATGAGCAGTTCTTC. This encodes CASSFLGDEQFF.

The CDR3 nucleotides are TGTGCCAGCAGTCCCTCCGACTACACAGATACGCAGTATTTT. Amino acids: CASSPSDYTDTQYF. The chain uses TRBV28 and TRBJ2-3, with a weak D call TRBD2 (5 bases). The CDR3 has 14 residues. Trimming removed 5 bases from V and 2 bases from J, with 11 bases in between. The V gene's germline CDR1 is MDHEN and CDR2 SYDVKM.

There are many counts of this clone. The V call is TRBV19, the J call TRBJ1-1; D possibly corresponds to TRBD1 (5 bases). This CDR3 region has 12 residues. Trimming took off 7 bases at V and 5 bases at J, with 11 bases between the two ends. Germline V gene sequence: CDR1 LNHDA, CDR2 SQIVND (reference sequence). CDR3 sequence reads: CASTIGGTEAFF. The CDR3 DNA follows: TGTGCCAGTACCATTGGGGGGACTGAAGCTTTCTTT.

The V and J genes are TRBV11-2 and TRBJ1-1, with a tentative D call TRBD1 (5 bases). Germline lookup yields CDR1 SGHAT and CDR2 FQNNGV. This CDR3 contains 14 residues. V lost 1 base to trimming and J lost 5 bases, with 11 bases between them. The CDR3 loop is CASSLGQGITEAFF. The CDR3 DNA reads TGTGCCAGCAGCTTAGGGCAGGGAATTACTGAAGCTTTCTTT.

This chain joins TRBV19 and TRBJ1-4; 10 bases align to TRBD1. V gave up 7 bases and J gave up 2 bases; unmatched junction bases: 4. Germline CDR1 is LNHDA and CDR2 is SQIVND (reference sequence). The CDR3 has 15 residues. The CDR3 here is CASTGQGNTNEKLFF. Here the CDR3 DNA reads TGTGCCAGTACGGGACAGGGGAACACTAATGAAAAACTGTTTTTT.

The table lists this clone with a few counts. CDR3 loop: CASSLSTGPYEQYF. CDR3 DNA: TGCGCCAGCAGCCTCTCAACGGGGCCCTACGAGCAGTACTTC. This rearrangement joins TRBV5-1 to TRBJ2-7; either TRBD1 or TRBD2 may supply D (5 bases each). Per germline, CDR1 SGHRS and CDR2 YFSETQ. Between the trimmed V and J ends, which lost 4 bases and 2 bases, there was a span of 13 bases. The CDR3 length is 14 residues.

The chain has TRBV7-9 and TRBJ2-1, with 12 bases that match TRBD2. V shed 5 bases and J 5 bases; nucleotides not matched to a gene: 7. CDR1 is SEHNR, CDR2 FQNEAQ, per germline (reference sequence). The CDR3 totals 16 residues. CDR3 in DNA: TGTGCCAGCAGCAAACTAGCGGGGGGTTCCGACAATGAGCAGTTCTTC. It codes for CASSKLAGGSDNEQFF.

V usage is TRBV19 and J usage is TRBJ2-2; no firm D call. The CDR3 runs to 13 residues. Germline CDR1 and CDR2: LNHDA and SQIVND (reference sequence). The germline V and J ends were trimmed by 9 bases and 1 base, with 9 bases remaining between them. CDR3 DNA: TGTGCCAGCAGAAAAGAGAACACCGGGGAGCTGTTTTTT. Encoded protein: CASRKENTGELFF.

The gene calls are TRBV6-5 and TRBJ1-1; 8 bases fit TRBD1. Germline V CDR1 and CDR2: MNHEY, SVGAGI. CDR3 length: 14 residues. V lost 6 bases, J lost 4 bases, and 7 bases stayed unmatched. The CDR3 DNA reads TGTGCCAGCAGCATTACAGGGGGGGGCACTGAAGCTTTCTTT. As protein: CASSITGGGTEAFF.

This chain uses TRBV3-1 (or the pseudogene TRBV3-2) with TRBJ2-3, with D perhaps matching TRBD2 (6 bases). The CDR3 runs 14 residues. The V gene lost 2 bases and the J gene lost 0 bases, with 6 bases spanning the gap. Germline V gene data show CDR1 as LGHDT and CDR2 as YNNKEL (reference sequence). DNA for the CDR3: TGTGCCAGCAGCCAACTAGCGAGCACAGATACGCAGTATTTT. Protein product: CASSQLASTDTQYF.

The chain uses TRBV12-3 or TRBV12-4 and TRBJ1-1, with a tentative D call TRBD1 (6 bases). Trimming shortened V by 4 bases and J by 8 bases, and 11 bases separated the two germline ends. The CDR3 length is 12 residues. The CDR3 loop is CASSSSGTEAFF. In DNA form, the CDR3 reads TGTGCCAGCAGTTCATCCGGGACAGAAGCTTTCTTT.

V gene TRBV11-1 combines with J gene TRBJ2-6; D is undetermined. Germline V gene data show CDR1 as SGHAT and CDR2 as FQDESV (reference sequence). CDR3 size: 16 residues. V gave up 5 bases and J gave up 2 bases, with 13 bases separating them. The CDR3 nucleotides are TGTGCCAGCAGCCGGACGATCAGGCCTGGGGCCAACGTCCTGACTTTC. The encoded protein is CASSRTIRPGANVLTF.

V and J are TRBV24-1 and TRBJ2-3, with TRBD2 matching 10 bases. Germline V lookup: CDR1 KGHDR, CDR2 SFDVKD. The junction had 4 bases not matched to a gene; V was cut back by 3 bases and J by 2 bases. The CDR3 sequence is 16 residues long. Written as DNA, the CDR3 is TGTGCCACCAGTGATCCTAGCGGGGGTGACACAGATACGCAGTATTTT. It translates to CATSDPSGGDTDTQYF.

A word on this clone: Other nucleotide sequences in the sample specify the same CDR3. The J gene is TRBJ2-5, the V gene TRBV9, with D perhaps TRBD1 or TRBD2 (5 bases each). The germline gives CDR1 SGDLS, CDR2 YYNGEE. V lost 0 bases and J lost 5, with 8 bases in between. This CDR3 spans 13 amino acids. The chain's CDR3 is CASSVDEGETQYF. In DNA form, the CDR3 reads TGTGCCAGCAGCGTAGACGAGGGGGAGACCCAGTACTTC.

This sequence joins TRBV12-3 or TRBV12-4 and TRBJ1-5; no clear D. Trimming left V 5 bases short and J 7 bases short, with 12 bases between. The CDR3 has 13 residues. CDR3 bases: TGTGCCAGCAGTGCCAAAAATGAACAGCCCCAGCATTTT. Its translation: CASSAKNEQPQHF.

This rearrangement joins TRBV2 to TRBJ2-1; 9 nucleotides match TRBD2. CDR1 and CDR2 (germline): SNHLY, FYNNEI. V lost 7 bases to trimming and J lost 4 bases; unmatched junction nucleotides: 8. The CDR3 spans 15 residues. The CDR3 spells CASIGGRAGYNEQFF. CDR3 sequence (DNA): TGTGCCAGCATAGGCGGGAGGGCCGGATACAATGAGCAGTTCTTC. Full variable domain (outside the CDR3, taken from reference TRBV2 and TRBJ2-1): EPEVTQTPSHQVTQMGQEVILRCVPISNHLYFYWYRQILGQKVEFLVSFYNNEISEKSEIFDDQFSVERPDGSNFTLKIRSTKLEDSAMYFCASIGGRAGYNEQFFGPGTRLTVL.